This T cell receptor beta chain appears in the sequencing data of a study of early T cells in non-severe SARS-CoV-2 infection. In the library, individual cDNA molecules carried attached unique molecular identifiers. One entry per CDR3 protein, called by TCRdb with MiXCR from the 5' RACE reads. The data show about 85,000 distinct CDR3 sequences, with under 15% seen just once and 6% to 7.5% held by the top ten. The CDR3 is 15 residues long. The V and J ends lost 1 base and 2 bases, in that order; junction bases with no gene match: 3. CDR1 is MDHEN, CDR2 SYDVKM, per germline. Sequencing was carried out using whole blood. J is TRBJ2-7 and V is TRBV28; TRBD2 aligns across 9 bases. The clonotype originates from an adult who was a healthcare worker with PCR-confirmed SARS-CoV-2 infection or an uninfected control (not recorded which). CDR3 nucleotide sequence: TGTGCCAGCAGTTTATTCCTAGCGGGGACCTACGAGCAGTACTTC. As protein: CASSLFLAGTYEQYF.